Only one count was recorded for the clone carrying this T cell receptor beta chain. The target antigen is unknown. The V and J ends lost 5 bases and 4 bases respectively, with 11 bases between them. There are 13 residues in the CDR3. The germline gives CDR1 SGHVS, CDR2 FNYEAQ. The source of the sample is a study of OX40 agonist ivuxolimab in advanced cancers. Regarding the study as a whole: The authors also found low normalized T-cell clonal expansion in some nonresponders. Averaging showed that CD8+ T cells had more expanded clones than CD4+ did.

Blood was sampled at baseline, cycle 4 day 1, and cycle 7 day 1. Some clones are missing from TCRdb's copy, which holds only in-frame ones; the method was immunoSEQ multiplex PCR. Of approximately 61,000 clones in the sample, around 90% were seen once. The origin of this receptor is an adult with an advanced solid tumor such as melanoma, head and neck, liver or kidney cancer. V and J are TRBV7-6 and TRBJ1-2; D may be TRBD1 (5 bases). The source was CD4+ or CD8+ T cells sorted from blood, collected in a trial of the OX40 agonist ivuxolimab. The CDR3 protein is CASSAPGFYGYTF. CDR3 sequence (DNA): TGTGCCAGCAGCGCCCCAGGGTTCTATGGCTACACCTTC. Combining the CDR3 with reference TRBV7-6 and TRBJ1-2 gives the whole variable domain GAGVSQSPRYKVTKRGQDVALRCDPISGHVSLYWYRQALGQGPEFLTYFNYEAQQDKSGLPNDRFSAERPEGSISTLTIQRTEQRDSAMYRCASSAPGFYGYTFGSGTRLTVV.